This T cell receptor (beta chain) originates from a study of blood T cell repertoires in COVID-19. In the study overall: COVID-19 samples collected from the United States, Italy and Spain covered acute and convalescent phases. Sample material is recorded as cDNA or gDNA derived from T cells, B-cell-depleted T cells, or PBMCs.

In the original workflow: Amplification with reference gene primers provided the estimates of nucleated cell counts. Sequenced by immunoSEQ multiplex PCR; TCRdb stores in-frame clones only, minus some. The V and J calls and clone size are taken from that table; D and trimming were inferred from the DNA. The sample has 60,000 or so clones; approximately 80% are singletons. Trimming pared 5 bases from V and 0 bases from J, leaving 12 bases between. CDR1 LGHDT and CDR2 YNNKEL come from the germline V gene (reference sequence). This CDR3 spans 15 amino acids. This sequence originates from a human donor in a cohort sampled during active COVID-19. Sequencing was carried out using peripheral blood. The V and J genes are TRBV3-1 (or the pseudogene TRBV3-2) and TRBJ2-3; the D gene is possibly TRBD2 (6 bases). In DNA, the CDR3 is TGTGCCAGCAGCTCAACCGGGACTAGCACAGATACGCAGTATTTT. Translating it yields CASSSTGTSTDTQYF.